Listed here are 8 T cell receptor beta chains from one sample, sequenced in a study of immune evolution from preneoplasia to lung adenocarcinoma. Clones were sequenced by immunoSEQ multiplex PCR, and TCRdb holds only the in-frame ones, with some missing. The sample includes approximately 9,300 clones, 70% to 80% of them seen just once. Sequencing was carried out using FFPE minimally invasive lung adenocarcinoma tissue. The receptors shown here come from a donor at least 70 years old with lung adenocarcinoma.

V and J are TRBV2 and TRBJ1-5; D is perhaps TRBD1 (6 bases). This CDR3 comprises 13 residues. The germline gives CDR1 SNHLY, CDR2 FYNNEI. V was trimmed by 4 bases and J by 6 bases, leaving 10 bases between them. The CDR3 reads CASSAGAAQPQHF. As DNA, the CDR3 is TGTGCCAGCAGTGCGGGGGCTGCTCAGCCCCAGCATTTT. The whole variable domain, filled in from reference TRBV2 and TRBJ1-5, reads EPEVTQTPSHQVTQMGQEVILRCVPISNHLYFYWYRQILGQKVEFLVSFYNNEISEKSEIFDDQFSVERPDGSNFTLKIRSTKLEDSAMYFCASSAGAAQPQHFGDGTRLSIL.

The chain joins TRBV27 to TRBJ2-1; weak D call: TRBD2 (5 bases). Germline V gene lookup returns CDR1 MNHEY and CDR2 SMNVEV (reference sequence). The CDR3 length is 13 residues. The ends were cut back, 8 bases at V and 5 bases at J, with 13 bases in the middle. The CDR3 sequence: CASAGLKHNEQFF. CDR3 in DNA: TGTGCCAGCGCGGGCCTAAAACACAATGAGCAGTTCTTC.

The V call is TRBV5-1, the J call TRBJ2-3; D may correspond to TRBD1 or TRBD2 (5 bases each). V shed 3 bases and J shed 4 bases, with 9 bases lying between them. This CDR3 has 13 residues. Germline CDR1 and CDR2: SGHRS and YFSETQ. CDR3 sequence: CASSSQGADTQYF. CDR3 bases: TGCGCCAGCAGCTCCCAGGGAGCAGATACGCAGTATTTT.

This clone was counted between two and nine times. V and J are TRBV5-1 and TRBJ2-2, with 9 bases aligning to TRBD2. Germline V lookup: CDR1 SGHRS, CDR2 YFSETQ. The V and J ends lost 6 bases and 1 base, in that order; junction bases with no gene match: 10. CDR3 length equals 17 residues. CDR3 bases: TGCGCCAGCACCCTAGCGGGAAGGGGTCTGAACACCGGGGAGCTGTTTTTT. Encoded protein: CASTLAGRGLNTGELFF.

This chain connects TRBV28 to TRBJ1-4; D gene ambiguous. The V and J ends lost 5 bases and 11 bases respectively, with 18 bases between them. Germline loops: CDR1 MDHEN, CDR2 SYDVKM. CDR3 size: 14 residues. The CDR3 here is CASSPNGEIAKLFF. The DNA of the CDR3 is TGTGCCAGCAGTCCGAACGGGGAAATCGCGAAACTGTTTTTT.

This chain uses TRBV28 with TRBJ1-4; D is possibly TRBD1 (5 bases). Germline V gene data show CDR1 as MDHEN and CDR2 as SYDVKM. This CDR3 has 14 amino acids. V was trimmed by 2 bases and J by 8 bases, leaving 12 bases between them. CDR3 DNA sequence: TGTGCCAGCAGTTTACAGGGCCTGCGCGAAAAACTGTTTTTT. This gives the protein CASSLQGLREKLFF.

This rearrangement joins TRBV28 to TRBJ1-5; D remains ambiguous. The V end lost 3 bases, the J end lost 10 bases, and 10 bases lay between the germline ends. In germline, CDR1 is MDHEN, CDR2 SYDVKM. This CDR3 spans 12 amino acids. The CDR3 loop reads CASSFFGRPQHF. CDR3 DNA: TGTGCCAGCAGTTTTTTTGGGAGACCCCAGCATTTT. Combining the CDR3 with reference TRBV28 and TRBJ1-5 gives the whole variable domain DVKVTQSSRYLVKRTGEKVFLECVQDMDHENMFWYRQDPGLGLRLIYFSYDVKMKEKGDIPEGYSVSREKKERFSLILESASTNQTSMYLCASSFFGRPQHFGDGTRLSIL.

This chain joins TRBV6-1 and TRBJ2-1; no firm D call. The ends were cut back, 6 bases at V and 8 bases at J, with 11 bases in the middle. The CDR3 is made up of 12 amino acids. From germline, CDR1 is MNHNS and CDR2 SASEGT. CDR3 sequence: CASSKQGDEQFF. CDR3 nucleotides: TGTGCCAGCAGCAAACAAGGCGATGAGCAGTTCTTC.